The TCR beta chain under discussion was sequenced for a study of vaccination and CD4 T cells after COVID-19. Whole-study results and caveats: Spike mono-reactivity applied to 304 of 307 vaccine-specific clones detected in convalescent patients.

The Oncomine TCR Beta short-read assay was applied to DNA of cultured CD4+ T cells. TCRdb ran MiXCR on the PCR reads and lists one entry per CDR3 protein. The sample holds 11,000 to 15,000 distinct CDR3 sequences, approximately 30% seen once. The treatment denotes: roughly nine-day PBMC culture with coronavirus spike peptide pools or control peptides (ViraFEST assay). With peptide pools, ViraFEST first expanded antigen-specific T cells and afterwards sequenced their TCRs. Half of the medium was exchanged for fresh IL-2 medium, first on day 3 and then on day 7. CD4+ T cells were isolated by negative selection after around 11 days of culture. Comment on this clonotype: Its antigen remains unknown.

The germline V and J ends were trimmed by 1 base and 5 bases, with 8 bases remaining between them. The CDR3 has 13 amino acids. The germline V gene has CDR1 MGHRA and CDR2 YSYEKL. The input for sequencing was CD4+ T cells from blood, cultured in vitro, taken after SARS-CoV-2 vaccination. The TCR sequence derives from a human donor who had recovered from COVID-19. V is TRBV4-1 and J is TRBJ1-2; D is unresolved. CDR3 residues: CASSQGAEYGYTF. For the CDR3, the DNA is TGCGCCAGCAGCCAAGGGGCAGAGTATGGCTACACCTTC.